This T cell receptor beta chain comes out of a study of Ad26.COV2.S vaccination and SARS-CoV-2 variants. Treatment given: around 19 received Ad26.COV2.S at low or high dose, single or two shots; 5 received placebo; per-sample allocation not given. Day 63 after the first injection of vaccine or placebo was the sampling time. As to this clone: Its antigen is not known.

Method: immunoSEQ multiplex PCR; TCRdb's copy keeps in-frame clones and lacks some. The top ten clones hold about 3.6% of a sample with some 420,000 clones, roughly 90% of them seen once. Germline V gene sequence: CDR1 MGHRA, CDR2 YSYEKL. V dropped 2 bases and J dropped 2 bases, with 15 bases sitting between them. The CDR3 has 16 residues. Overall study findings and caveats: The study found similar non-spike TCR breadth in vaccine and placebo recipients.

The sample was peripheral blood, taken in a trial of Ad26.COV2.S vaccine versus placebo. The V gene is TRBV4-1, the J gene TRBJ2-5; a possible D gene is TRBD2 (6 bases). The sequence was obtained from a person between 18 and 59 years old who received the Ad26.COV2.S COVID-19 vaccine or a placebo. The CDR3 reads CASSQIAWGLQETQYF. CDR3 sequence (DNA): TGCGCCAGCAGCCAAATAGCCTGGGGACTGCAAGAGACCCAGTACTTC.